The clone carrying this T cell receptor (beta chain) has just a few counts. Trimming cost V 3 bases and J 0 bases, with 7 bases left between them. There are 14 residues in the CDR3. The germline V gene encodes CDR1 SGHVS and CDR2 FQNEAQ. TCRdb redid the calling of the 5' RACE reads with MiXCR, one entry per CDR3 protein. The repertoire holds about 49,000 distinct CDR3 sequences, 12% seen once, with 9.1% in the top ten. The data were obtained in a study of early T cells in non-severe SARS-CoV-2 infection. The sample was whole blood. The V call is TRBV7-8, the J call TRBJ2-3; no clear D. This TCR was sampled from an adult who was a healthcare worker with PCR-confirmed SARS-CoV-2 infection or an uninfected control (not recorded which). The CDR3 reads CASSFNPSTDTQYF. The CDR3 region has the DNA TGTGCCAGCAGCTTCAACCCTAGCACAGATACGCAGTATTTT.